The rows below give T cell receptor beta chains drawn from one sample of a study of blood T cell repertoires in COVID-19. The repertoire was sequenced with immunoSEQ multiplex PCR; TCRdb's copy has only in-frame clones and lacks some. The table lists hundreds of thousands of clones, more than 80% of them singletons. The sample was peripheral blood. These receptors were taken from a woman aged 25 to 39 with COVID-19, enrolled during active disease. CDR3s include the opening cysteine and the closing phenylalanine or tryptophan. D genes are given only for firm matches. The listing skips clone size in some rows; elsewhere it reads once, few, many or a size class.

V gene: TRBV4-2
clone size: -
D gene: -
J gene: TRBJ2-7
CDR3 protein: CASSQGPRTVSYEQYF
CDR3 DNA: TGTGCCAGCAGCCAAGGACCTAGGACAGTCTCCTACGAGCAGTACTTC

V gene: TRBV5-8
clone size: once
D gene: -
J gene: TRBJ1-5
CDR3 protein: CASSFRVFPADQPQHF
CDR3 DNA: TGTGCCAGCAGCTTCAGAGTATTCCCCGCGGATCAGCCCCAGCATTTT

V gene: TRBV18
clone size: -
D gene: TRBD1
J gene: TRBJ1-2
CDR3 protein: CASSTSGGLNYGYTF
CDR3 DNA: TGTGCCAGCTCAACCTCAGGGGGACTTAACTATGGCTACACCTTC

V gene: TRBV5-6
clone size: -
D gene: -
J gene: TRBJ2-3
CDR3 protein: CASSLGGTGPDTQYF
CDR3 DNA: TGTGCCAGCAGCCTTGGAGGGACGGGGCCAGATACGCAGTATTTT

V gene: TRBV5-4
clone size: -
D gene: -
J gene: TRBJ1-2
CDR3 protein: CASSSPGLYGYTF
CDR3 DNA: TGTGCCAGCAGCTCCCCAGGGCTCTATGGCTACACCTTC

V gene: TRBV2
clone size: -
D gene: TRBD1
J gene: TRBJ1-2
CDR3 protein: CASSGRQGALMKGYTF
CDR3 DNA: TGTGCCAGTTCAGGAAGACAGGGGGCTTTGATGAAAGGCTACACCTTC

V gene: TRBV13
clone size: -
D gene: TRBD1
J gene: TRBJ1-4
CDR3 protein: CASSHSRQGWGEKLFF
CDR3 DNA: TGTGCCAGCAGCCATAGTCGACAGGGGTGGGGTGAAAAACTGTTTTTT

V gene: TRBV19
clone size: -
D gene: -
J gene: TRBJ1-4
CDR3 protein: CASRSLGATNEKLFF
CDR3 DNA: TGTGCCAGTAGATCCCTCGGGGCAACTAATGAAAAACTGTTTTTT

V gene: TRBV28
clone size: -
D gene: -
J gene: TRBJ2-1
CDR3 protein: CASSVRGYEQFF
CDR3 DNA: TGTGCCAGCAGTGTAAGGGGCTATGAGCAGTTCTTC

V gene: TRBV10-3
clone size: -
D gene: TRBD2
J gene: TRBJ2-1
CDR3 protein: CAISDGGLANNEQFF
CDR3 DNA: TGTGCCATCAGTGATGGAGGACTAGCCAACAATGAGCAGTTCTTC

V gene: TRBV30
clone size: -
D gene: TRBD1
J gene: TRBJ1-5
CDR3 protein: CAWSVDRGLQPQHF
CDR3 DNA: TGTGCCTGGAGTGTTGACAGGGGGCTTCAGCCCCAGCATTTT

V gene: TRBV6-2/TRBV6-3
clone size: -
D gene: -
J gene: TRBJ2-1
CDR3 protein: CASSYWTNNEQFF
CDR3 DNA: TGTGCCAGCAGTTATTGGACTAACAATGAGCAGTTCTTC

V gene: TRBV10-2
clone size: -
D gene: TRBD1
J gene: TRBJ1-1
CDR3 protein: CASSGQGAGTEAFF
CDR3 DNA: TGCGCCAGCAGCGGGCAGGGGGCTGGCACTGAAGCTTTCTTT

V gene: TRBV5-1
clone size: once
D gene: -
J gene: TRBJ1-1
CDR3 protein: CASSFGDSLEAFF
CDR3 DNA: TGCGCCAGCAGCTTTGGTGACAGTCTTGAAGCTTTCTTT

V gene: TRBV18
clone size: -
D gene: TRBD2
J gene: TRBJ2-1
CDR3 protein: CASSPYGLAGVTEQFF
CDR3 DNA: TGTGCCAGCTCACCTTACGGACTAGCGGGAGTAACTGAGCAGTTCTTC

V gene: TRBV18
clone size: -
D gene: TRBD2
J gene: TRBJ2-1
CDR3 protein: CASSPPGLAFTYNEQFF
CDR3 DNA: TGTGCCAGCTCACCACCGGGACTAGCCTTTACCTACAATGAGCAGTTCTTC

V gene: TRBV24-1
clone size: -
D gene: TRBD2
J gene: TRBJ2-2
CDR3 protein: CATSDNRLAGRPTGELFF
CDR3 DNA: TGTGCCACCAGTGATAACAGACTAGCGGGAAGGCCCACCGGGGAGCTGTTTTTT

V gene: TRBV24-1
clone size: -
D gene: -
J gene: TRBJ2-5
CDR3 protein: CATSDLQDPGRETQYF
CDR3 DNA: TGTGCCACCAGTGATTTGCAAGATCCTGGCAGAGAGACCCAGTACTTC

V gene: TRBV7-2
clone size: -
D gene: TRBD2
J gene: TRBJ2-3
CDR3 protein: CASKGGGTDTQYF
CDR3 DNA: TGTGCCAGCAAGGGAGGGGGCACAGATACGCAGTATTTT

V gene: TRBV19
clone size: once
D gene: TRBD1
J gene: TRBJ2-6
CDR3 protein: CASSIFGQVGANVLTF
CDR3 DNA: TGTGCCAGTAGTATATTCGGACAGGTCGGGGCCAACGTCCTGACTTTC

V gene: TRBV4-2
clone size: -
D gene: -
J gene: TRBJ2-5
CDR3 protein: CASSQDRSSASFSGQETQYF
CDR3 DNA: TGTGCCAGCAGCCAAGATCGGAGTTCGGCTAGCTTTTCGGGCCAAGAGACCCAGTACTTC

V gene: TRBV27
clone size: -
D gene: -
J gene: TRBJ1-4
CDR3 protein: CASSLSSGDAPRPEKLFF
CDR3 DNA: TGTGCCAGCAGTTTATCGTCGGGGGACGCCCCCCGCCCGGAAAAACTGTTTTTT

V gene: TRBV6-2/TRBV6-3
clone size: -
D gene: TRBD1
J gene: TRBJ1-1
CDR3 protein: CASSYLLPRTGLKKAFF
CDR3 DNA: TGTGCCAGCAGTTACCTCCTGCCTAGGACAGGGCTAAAGAAAGCTTTCTTT

V gene: TRBV7-9
clone size: once
D gene: TRBD1
J gene: TRBJ1-4
CDR3 protein: CASSTRDRRGEKLFF
CDR3 DNA: TGTGCCAGCAGCACGCGGGACAGGCGGGGTGAAAAACTGTTTTTT

V gene: TRBV7-9
clone size: -
D gene: -
J gene: TRBJ1-1
CDR3 protein: CASSLQGPHTEAFF
CDR3 DNA: TGTGCCAGCAGCTTACAGGGGCCGCACACTGAAGCTTTCTTT

V gene: TRBV4-3
clone size: -
D gene: TRBD1
J gene: TRBJ2-5
CDR3 protein: CASSRRQGQETQYF
CDR3 DNA: TGCGCCAGCAGCCGTCGACAGGGCCAAGAGACCCAGTACTTC

V gene: TRBV19
clone size: -
D gene: -
J gene: TRBJ2-5
CDR3 protein: CASSAGGQGQETQYF
CDR3 DNA: TGTGCCAGTAGTGCGGGAGGACAGGGGCAAGAGACCCAGTACTTC

V gene: TRBV3-1/TRBV3-2
clone size: few
D gene: -
J gene: TRBJ1-5
CDR3 protein: CASSQRDSGPQHF
CDR3 DNA: TGTGCCAGCAGCCAAAGGGACTCTGGGCCCCAGCATTTT

V gene: TRBV4-3
clone size: once
D gene: -
J gene: TRBJ2-1
CDR3 protein: CASSQDRDEQFF
CDR3 DNA: TGCGCCAGCAGCCAAGATCGGGATGAGCAGTTCTTC

V gene: TRBV19
clone size: -
D gene: TRBD2
J gene: TRBJ2-2
CDR3 protein: CASTAGGFSGELFF
CDR3 DNA: TGTGCCAGTACTGCGGGAGGTTTTTCCGGGGAGCTGTTTTTT

V gene: TRBV11-3
clone size: -
D gene: -
J gene: TRBJ2-5
CDR3 protein: CASSLVAVETQYF
CDR3 DNA: TGTGCCAGCAGCTTAGTAGCGGTGGAGACCCAGTACTTC

V gene: TRBV7-6
clone size: -
D gene: -
J gene: TRBJ1-2
CDR3 protein: CASSLVSGVGYTF
CDR3 DNA: TGTGCCAGCAGCTTAGTTTCGGGGGTTGGCTACACCTTC

V gene: TRBV19
clone size: -
D gene: TRBD2
J gene: TRBJ2-2
CDR3 protein: CASSRGLAGAVGELFF
CDR3 DNA: TGTGCCAGTAGTAGGGGTCTAGCGGGAGCGGTCGGGGAGCTGTTTTTT

V gene: TRBV28
clone size: once
D gene: -
J gene: TRBJ2-7
CDR3 protein: CASSQAGRPISYEQYF
CDR3 DNA: TGTGCCAGCAGTCAGGCGGGGAGACCTATCTCCTACGAGCAGTACTTC

V gene: TRBV7-9
clone size: -
D gene: -
J gene: TRBJ1-4
CDR3 protein: CASSFSDRRVFF
CDR3 DNA: TGTGCCAGCAGCTTCTCTGACAGGCGTGTGTTTTTT

V gene: TRBV18
clone size: -
D gene: -
J gene: TRBJ2-2
CDR3 protein: CASSLDRMDTGELFF
CDR3 DNA: TGTGCCAGCTCACTAGACAGGATGGACACCGGGGAGCTGTTTTTT

V gene: TRBV19
clone size: once
D gene: -
J gene: TRBJ1-4
CDR3 protein: CATAFGRNRVNEKLFF
CDR3 DNA: TGTGCCACCGCTTTTGGCAGAAACAGAGTAAATGAAAAACTGTTTTTT

V gene: TRBV6-2/TRBV6-3
clone size: -
D gene: TRBD2
J gene: TRBJ2-1
CDR3 protein: CASSYSVSGTRLYNEQFF
CDR3 DNA: TGTGCCAGCAGTTACTCGGTGTCCGGGACTAGACTGTACAATGAGCAGTTCTTC

V gene: TRBV5-1
clone size: -
D gene: -
J gene: TRBJ2-1
CDR3 protein: CASSISGRANEQFF
CDR3 DNA: TGCGCCAGCAGCATATCCGGGAGAGCCAATGAGCAGTTCTTC

V gene: TRBV7-9
clone size: -
D gene: -
J gene: TRBJ1-1
CDR3 protein: CASSLGEGLGTEAFF
CDR3 DNA: TGTGCCAGCAGCTTAGGTGAGGGTCTAGGAACTGAAGCTTTCTTT

V gene: TRBV10-3
clone size: few
D gene: TRBD1
J gene: TRBJ2-7
CDR3 protein: CAISPTGISYEQYF
CDR3 DNA: TGTGCCATCAGCCCGACAGGGATCTCCTACGAGCAGTACTTC

V gene: TRBV6-4
clone size: -
D gene: -
J gene: TRBJ1-2
CDR3 protein: CASRGPGGGGYTF
CDR3 DNA: TGTGCCAGCAGGGGGCCCGGCGGGGGTGGCTACACCTTC

V gene: TRBV5-4
clone size: -
D gene: TRBD1
J gene: TRBJ2-5
CDR3 protein: CASSKTGGGETQYF
CDR3 DNA: TGTGCCAGCAGCAAAACAGGGGGCGGGGAGACCCAGTACTTC

V gene: TRBV15
clone size: -
D gene: -
J gene: TRBJ1-4
CDR3 protein: CATSRERRVANEKLFF
CDR3 DNA: TGTGCCACCAGCAGAGAGAGGCGCGTCGCTAATGAAAAACTGTTTTTT

V gene: TRBV3-1/TRBV3-2
clone size: -
D gene: -
J gene: TRBJ1-4
CDR3 protein: CASSRSGGHSTGKLFF
CDR3 DNA: TGTGCCAGCAGCCGTTCTGGTGGCCACTCGACGGGAAAACTGTTTTTT

V gene: TRBV5-1
clone size: -
D gene: -
J gene: TRBJ2-5
CDR3 protein: CASTPGMETQYF
CDR3 DNA: TGCGCCAGCACCCCAGGGATGGAGACCCAGTACTTC

V gene: TRBV10-3
clone size: -
D gene: -
J gene: TRBJ1-1
CDR3 protein: CAISDPGVMNTEAFF
CDR3 DNA: TGTGCCATCAGTGACCCCGGGGTTATGAACACTGAAGCTTTCTTT

V gene: TRBV10-1
clone size: -
D gene: -
J gene: TRBJ2-1
CDR3 protein: CASSPLDWDNEQFF
CDR3 DNA: TGCGCCAGCAGTCCACTGGACTGGGACAATGAGCAGTTCTTC

V gene: TRBV29-1
clone size: -
D gene: TRBD2
J gene: TRBJ2-2
CDR3 protein: CSVRSSGGRTGELFF
CDR3 DNA: TGCAGCGTGAGGTCTAGCGGGGGGCGCACCGGGGAGCTGTTTTTT

V gene: TRBV19
clone size: -
D gene: TRBD1
J gene: TRBJ2-7
CDR3 protein: CASNARGTAYEQYF
CDR3 DNA: TGTGCCAGCAATGCCAGAGGGACAGCCTACGAGCAGTACTTC

V gene: TRBV9
clone size: -
D gene: -
J gene: TRBJ2-5
CDR3 protein: CASSVGGRNQETQYF
CDR3 DNA: TGTGCCAGCAGCGTAGGAGGGAGGAACCAAGAGACCCAGTACTTC

V gene: TRBV28
clone size: -
D gene: TRBD2
J gene: TRBJ2-1
CDR3 protein: CASSLSVRGASGGAKAVGEQFF
CDR3 DNA: TGTGCCAGCAGTTTATCTGTTAGGGGAGCTAGCGGGGGGGCCAAAGCCGTAGGTGAGCAGTTCTTC

V gene: TRBV5-1
clone size: once
D gene: -
J gene: TRBJ1-4
CDR3 protein: CASTLGPGGTNEKLFF
CDR3 DNA: TGCGCCAGCACCCTGGGGCCGGGGGGAACTAATGAAAAACTGTTTTTT